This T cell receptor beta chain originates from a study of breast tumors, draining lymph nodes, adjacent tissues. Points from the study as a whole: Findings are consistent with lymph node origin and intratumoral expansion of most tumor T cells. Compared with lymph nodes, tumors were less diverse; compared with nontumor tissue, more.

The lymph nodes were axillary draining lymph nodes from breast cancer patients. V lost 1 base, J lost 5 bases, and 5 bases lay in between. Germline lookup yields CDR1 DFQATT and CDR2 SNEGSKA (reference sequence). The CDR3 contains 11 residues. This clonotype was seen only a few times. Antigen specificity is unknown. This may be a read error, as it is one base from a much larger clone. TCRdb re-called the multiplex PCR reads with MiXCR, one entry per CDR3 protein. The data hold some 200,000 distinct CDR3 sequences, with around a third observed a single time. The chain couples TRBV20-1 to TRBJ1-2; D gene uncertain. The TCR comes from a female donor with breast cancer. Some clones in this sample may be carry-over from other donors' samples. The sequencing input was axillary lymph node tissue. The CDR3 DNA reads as TGCAGTGCTAGAGGTGTGTATGGCTACACCTTC. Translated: CSARGVYGYTF.